The subject of this entry is one TCR beta chain. Its target is unknown. This sample was taken from a study of post-analysis software for immune sequencing data. General study points: TRBV segments more frequent in patients than in controls numbered about five and included TRBV5-6, TRBV5-1 and TRBV20-1. By F measure, samples from a shared preparation batch strongly co-clustered. For normalized Chao1 diversity, multiple sclerosis patients scored significantly lower than controls did.

The TCR beta cDNA libraries contained unique molecular identifiers. The yield from roughly 1 to 10 million T cells was around 500,000 cDNA molecules in total. TCRdb redid the calling of the PCR reads with MiXCR, one entry per CDR3 protein. This table holds hundreds of thousands of distinct CDR3 sequences, roughly three fifths found once. The V end was cut by 3 bases, the J end by 5 bases, with 8 bases between. The germline V gene encodes CDR1 SNHLY and CDR2 FYNNEI. The CDR3 contains 13 residues. The sequencing input was blood. The sequence was collected from a girl aged 2 to 9 with multiple sclerosis. The chain carries TRBV2 and TRBJ1-5; D is uncertain. The CDR3 region has the DNA TGTGCCAGCAGTGATTCACATTATCAGCCCCAGCATTTT. Translating it yields CASSDSHYQPQHF.